This T cell receptor beta chain was identified during a study of T cell responses to AZD1222 COVID-19 vaccine. Concerning this clone: The antigen remains undetermined.

Regarding the study as a whole: Spike-specific TCR breadth and depth both grew after two AZD1222 doses.

Some clones are missing from TCRdb's copy, which holds only in-frame ones; the method was immunoSEQ multiplex PCR. Of 140,000 to 150,000 clones listed, over 90% are singletons. Per the germline V gene, CDR1 is SGHTA and CDR2 is FQGTGA. V lost 1 base and J 4 bases, leaving 16 bases between the germline ends. The CDR3 covers 16 residues. The TCR comes from an adult in good health. This specimen was peripheral blood, taken on day 0 of AZD1222 vaccination. The chain joins TRBV7-3 to TRBJ2-5; a possible D gene is TRBD2 (5 bases). The CDR3 sequence is CASSLNSRGWGETQYF. The DNA of the CDR3 is TGTGCCAGCAGCTTAAATAGTCGGGGTTGGGGAGAGACCCAGTACTTC.